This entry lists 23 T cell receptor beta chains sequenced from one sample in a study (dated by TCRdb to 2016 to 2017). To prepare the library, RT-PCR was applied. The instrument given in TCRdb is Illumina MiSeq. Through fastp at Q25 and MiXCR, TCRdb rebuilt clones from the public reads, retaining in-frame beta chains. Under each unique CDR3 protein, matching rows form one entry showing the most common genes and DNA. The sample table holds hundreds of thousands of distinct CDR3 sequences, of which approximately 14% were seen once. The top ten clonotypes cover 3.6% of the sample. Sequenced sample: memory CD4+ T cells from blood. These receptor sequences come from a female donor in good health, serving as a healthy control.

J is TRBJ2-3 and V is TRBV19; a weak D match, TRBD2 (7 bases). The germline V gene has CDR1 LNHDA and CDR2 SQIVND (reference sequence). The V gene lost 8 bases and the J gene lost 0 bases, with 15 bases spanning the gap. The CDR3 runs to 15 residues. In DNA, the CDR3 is TGTGCCAGTGCGGGGGCCCGGACTAGCACAGATACGCAGTATTTT. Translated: CASAGARTSTDTQYF.

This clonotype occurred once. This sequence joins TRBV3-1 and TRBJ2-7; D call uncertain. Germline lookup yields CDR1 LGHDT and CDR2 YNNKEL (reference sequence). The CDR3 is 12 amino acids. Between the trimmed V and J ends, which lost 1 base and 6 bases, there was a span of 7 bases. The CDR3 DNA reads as TGTGCCAGCAGCCAAGTGGATTCCGAGCAGTACTTC. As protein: CASSQVDSEQYF.

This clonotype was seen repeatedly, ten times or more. The CDR3: CASSLRYEQYF. DNA of the CDR3: TGTGCCAGCAGTTTACGCTACGAGCAGTACTTC. The chain combines TRBV28 with TRBJ2-7; D unclear. CDR3 length: 11 residues. The ends were cut back, 2 bases at V and 3 bases at J, with 2 bases in the middle. CDR1 is MDHEN, CDR2 SYDVKM, per germline.

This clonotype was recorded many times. This chain's CDR3 is CSAPPGQGSVAFF. In DNA, the CDR3 is TGCAGTGCTCCTCCGGGACAGGGGTCGGTAGCTTTCTTT. This sequence joins TRBV20-1 and TRBJ1-1; 10 bases are a match to TRBD1. V shed 5 bases and J 10 bases; nucleotides not matched to a gene: 10. Germline CDR1 and CDR2: DFQATT and SNEGSKA (reference sequence). The CDR3 consists of 13 residues.

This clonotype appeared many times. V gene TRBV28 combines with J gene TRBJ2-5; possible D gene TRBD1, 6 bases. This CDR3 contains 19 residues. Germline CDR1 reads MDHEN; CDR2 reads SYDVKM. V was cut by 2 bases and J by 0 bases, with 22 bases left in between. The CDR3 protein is CASSLSGGLGAMYQETQYF. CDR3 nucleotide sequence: TGTGCCAGCAGTTTAAGCGGTGGGTTGGGGGCTATGTACCAAGAGACCCAGTACTTC. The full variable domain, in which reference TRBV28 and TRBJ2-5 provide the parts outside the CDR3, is DVKVTQSSRYLVKRTGEKVFLECVQDMDHENMFWYRQDPGLGLRLIYFSYDVKMKEKGDIPEGYSVSREKKERFSLILESASTNQTSMYLCASSLSGGLGAMYQETQYFGPGTRLLVL.

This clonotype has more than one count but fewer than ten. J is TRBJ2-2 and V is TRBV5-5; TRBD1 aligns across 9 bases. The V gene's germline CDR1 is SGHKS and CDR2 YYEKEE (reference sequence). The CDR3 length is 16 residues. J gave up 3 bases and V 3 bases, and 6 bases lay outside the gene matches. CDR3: CASSSYRGQDTGELFF. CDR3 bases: TGTGCCAGCAGCTCCTACAGGGGGCAGGACACCGGGGAGCTGTTTTTT. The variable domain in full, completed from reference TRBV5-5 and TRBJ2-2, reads DAGVTQSPTHLIKTRGQQVTLRCSPISGHKSVSWYQQVLGQGPQFIFQYYEKEERGRGNFPDRFSARQFPNYSSELNVNALLLGDSALYLCASSSYRGQDTGELFFGEGSRLTVL.

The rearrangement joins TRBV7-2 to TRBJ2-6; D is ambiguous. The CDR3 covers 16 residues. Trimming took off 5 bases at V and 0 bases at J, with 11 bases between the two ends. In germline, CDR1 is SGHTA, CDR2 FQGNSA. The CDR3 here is CASSPRTISGANVLTF. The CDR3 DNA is TGTGCCAGCAGCCCCCGCACGATCTCTGGGGCCAACGTCCTGACTTTC.

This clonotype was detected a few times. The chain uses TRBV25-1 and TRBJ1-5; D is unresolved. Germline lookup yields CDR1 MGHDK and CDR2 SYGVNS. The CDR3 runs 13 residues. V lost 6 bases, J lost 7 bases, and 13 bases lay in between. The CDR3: CASSARFGQPQHF. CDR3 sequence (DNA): TGTGCCAGCAGCGCGAGGTTCGGGCAGCCCCAGCATTTT.

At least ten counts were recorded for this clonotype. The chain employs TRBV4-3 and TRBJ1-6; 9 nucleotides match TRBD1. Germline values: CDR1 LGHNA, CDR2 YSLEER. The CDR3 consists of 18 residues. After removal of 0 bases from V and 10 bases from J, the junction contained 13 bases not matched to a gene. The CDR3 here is CASSQDLRTGVSRSPLHF. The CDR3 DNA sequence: TGCGCCAGCAGCCAAGATCTGAGGACAGGGGTCAGTCGGTCACCCCTCCACTTT.

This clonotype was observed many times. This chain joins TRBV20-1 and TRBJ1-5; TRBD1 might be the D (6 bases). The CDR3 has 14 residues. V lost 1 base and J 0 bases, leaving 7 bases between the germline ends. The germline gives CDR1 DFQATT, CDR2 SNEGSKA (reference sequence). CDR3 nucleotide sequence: TGCAGTGCTAGAGGACAGGCTAGCAATCAGCCCCAGCATTTT. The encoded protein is CSARGQASNQPQHF.

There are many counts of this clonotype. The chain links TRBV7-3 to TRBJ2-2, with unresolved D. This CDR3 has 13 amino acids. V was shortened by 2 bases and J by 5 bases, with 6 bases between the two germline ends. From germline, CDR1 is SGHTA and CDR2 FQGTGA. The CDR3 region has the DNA TGTGCCAGCAGCTTATCCCTGACCGGGGAGCTGTTTTTT. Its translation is CASSLSLTGELFF. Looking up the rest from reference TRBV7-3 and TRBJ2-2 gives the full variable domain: GAGVSQTPSNKVTEKGKYVELRCDPISGHTALYWYRQSLGQGPEFLIYFQGTGAADDSGLPNDRFFAVRPEGSVSTLKIQRTERGDSAVYLCASSLSLTGELFFGEGSRLTVL.

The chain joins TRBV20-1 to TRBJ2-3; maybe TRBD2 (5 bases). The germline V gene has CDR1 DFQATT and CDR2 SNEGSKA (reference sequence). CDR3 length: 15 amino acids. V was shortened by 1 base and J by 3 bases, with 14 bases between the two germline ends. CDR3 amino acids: CSARVASLGTDTQYF. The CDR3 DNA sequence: TGCAGTGCTAGAGTAGCTAGCCTGGGTACAGATACGCAGTATTTT.

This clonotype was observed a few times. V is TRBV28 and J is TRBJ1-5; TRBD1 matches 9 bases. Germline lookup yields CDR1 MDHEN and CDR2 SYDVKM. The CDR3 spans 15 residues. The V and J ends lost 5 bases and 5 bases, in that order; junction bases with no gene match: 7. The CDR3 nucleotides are TGTGCCAGCAGTCCGAGAGGGACAGGGTATCAGCCCCAGCATTTT. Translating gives CASSPRGTGYQPQHF.

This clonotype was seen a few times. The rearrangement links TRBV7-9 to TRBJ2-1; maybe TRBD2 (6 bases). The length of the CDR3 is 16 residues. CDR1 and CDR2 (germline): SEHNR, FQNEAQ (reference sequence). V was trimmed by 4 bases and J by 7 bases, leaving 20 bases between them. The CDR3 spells CASSSERRAGPNEQFF. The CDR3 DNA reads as TGTGCCAGCAGCTCAGAGAGGAGGGCAGGGCCAAATGAGCAGTTCTTC. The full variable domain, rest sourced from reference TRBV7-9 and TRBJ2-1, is DTGVSQNPRHKITKRGQNVTFRCDPISEHNRLYWYRQTLGQGPEFLTYFQNEAQLEKSRLLSDRFSAERPKGSFSTLEIQRTEQGDSAMYLCASSSERRAGPNEQFFGPGTRLTVL.

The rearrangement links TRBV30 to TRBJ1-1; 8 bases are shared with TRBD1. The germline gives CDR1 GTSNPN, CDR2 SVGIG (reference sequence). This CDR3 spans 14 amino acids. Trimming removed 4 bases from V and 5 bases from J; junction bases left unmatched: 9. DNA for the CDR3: TGTGCCTGGACCTCGGGCAGGGGGCATACTGAAGCTTTCTTT. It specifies CAWTSGRGHTEAFF.

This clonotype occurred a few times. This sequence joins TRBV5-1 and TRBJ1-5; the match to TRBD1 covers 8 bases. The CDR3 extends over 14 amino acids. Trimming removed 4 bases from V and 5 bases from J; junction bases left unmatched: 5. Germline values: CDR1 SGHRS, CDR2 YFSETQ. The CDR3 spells CASSPTGVDQPQHF. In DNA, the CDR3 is TGCGCCAGCAGCCCGACAGGGGTGGATCAGCCCCAGCATTTT.

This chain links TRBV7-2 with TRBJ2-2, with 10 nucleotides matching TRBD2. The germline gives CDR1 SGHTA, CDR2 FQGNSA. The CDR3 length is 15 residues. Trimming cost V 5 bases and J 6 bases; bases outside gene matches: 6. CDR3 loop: CASSDYSGGPGELFF. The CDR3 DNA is TGTGCCAGCAGCGACTATAGCGGGGGGCCCGGGGAGCTGTTTTTT.

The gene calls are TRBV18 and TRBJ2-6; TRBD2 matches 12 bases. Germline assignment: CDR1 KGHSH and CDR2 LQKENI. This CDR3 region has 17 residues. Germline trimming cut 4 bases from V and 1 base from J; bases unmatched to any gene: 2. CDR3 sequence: CASSRTSGVSGANVLTF. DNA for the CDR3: TGTGCCAGCTCACGGACTAGCGGGGTATCTGGGGCCAACGTCCTGACTTTC.

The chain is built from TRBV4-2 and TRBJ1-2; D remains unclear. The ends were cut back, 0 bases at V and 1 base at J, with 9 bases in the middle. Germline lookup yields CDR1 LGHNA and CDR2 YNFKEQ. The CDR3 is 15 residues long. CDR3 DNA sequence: TGTGCCAGCAGCCAAGATCAGACGGATAACTATGGCTACACCTTC. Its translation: CASSQDQTDNYGYTF.

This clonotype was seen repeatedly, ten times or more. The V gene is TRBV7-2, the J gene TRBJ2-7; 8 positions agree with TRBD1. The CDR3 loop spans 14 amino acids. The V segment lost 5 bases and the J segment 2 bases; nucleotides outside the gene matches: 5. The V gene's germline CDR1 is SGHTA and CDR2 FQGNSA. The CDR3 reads CASSRGQGPYEQYF. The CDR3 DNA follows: TGTGCCAGCAGCCGCGGACAGGGCCCCTACGAGCAGTACTTC.

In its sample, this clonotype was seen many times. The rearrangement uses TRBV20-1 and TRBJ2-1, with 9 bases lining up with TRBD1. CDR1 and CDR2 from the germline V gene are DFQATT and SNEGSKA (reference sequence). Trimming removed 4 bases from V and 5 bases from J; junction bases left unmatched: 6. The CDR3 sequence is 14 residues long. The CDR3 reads CSATAGTGNNEQFF. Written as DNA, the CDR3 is TGCAGTGCTACCGCCGGGACAGGGAACAATGAGCAGTTCTTC.

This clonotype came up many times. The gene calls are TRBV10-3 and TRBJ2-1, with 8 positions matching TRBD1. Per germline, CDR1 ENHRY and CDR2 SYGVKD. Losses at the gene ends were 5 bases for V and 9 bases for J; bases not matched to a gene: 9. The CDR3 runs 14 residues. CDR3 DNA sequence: TGTGCCATCAGTACGACAGGGGCCACTGGTGAGCAGTTCTTC. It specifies CAISTTGATGEQFF.

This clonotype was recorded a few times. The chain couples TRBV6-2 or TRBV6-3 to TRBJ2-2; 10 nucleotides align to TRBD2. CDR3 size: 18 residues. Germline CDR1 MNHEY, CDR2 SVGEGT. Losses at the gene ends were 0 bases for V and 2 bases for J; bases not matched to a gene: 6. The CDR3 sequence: CASSYSRGLAVNTGELFF. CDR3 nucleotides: TGTGCCAGCAGTTACTCCCGAGGACTAGCGGTAAACACCGGGGAGCTGTTTTTT.